This T cell receptor beta chain was documented in a study of cytotoxic CD8 clonotypes in ibrutinib-treated CLL. About the research overall: The group held some 11 relapsed/refractory and roughly 15 treatment-naive patients, with some 17 IGHV unmutated.

Clones were sequenced by immunoSEQ multiplex PCR, and TCRdb holds only the in-frame ones, with some missing. Among hundreds of thousands of clones listed, just under 80% were seen once. The CDR3 runs 15 residues. The germline V gene encodes CDR1 SGHDT and CDR2 YYEEEE. Trimming stripped 3 bases from V and 4 bases from J, with 14 bases between. This chain connects TRBV5-6 to TRBJ2-1; D perhaps matches TRBD2 (5 bases). The receptor's source is a human donor with chronic lymphocytic leukemia. The sequencing here drew on PBMCs, taken before ibrutinib treatment. In DNA form, the CDR3 reads TGTGCCAGCAGCTATCGGCGGGCCGTGTACAATGAGCAGTTCTTC. Protein product: CASSYRRAVYNEQFF.